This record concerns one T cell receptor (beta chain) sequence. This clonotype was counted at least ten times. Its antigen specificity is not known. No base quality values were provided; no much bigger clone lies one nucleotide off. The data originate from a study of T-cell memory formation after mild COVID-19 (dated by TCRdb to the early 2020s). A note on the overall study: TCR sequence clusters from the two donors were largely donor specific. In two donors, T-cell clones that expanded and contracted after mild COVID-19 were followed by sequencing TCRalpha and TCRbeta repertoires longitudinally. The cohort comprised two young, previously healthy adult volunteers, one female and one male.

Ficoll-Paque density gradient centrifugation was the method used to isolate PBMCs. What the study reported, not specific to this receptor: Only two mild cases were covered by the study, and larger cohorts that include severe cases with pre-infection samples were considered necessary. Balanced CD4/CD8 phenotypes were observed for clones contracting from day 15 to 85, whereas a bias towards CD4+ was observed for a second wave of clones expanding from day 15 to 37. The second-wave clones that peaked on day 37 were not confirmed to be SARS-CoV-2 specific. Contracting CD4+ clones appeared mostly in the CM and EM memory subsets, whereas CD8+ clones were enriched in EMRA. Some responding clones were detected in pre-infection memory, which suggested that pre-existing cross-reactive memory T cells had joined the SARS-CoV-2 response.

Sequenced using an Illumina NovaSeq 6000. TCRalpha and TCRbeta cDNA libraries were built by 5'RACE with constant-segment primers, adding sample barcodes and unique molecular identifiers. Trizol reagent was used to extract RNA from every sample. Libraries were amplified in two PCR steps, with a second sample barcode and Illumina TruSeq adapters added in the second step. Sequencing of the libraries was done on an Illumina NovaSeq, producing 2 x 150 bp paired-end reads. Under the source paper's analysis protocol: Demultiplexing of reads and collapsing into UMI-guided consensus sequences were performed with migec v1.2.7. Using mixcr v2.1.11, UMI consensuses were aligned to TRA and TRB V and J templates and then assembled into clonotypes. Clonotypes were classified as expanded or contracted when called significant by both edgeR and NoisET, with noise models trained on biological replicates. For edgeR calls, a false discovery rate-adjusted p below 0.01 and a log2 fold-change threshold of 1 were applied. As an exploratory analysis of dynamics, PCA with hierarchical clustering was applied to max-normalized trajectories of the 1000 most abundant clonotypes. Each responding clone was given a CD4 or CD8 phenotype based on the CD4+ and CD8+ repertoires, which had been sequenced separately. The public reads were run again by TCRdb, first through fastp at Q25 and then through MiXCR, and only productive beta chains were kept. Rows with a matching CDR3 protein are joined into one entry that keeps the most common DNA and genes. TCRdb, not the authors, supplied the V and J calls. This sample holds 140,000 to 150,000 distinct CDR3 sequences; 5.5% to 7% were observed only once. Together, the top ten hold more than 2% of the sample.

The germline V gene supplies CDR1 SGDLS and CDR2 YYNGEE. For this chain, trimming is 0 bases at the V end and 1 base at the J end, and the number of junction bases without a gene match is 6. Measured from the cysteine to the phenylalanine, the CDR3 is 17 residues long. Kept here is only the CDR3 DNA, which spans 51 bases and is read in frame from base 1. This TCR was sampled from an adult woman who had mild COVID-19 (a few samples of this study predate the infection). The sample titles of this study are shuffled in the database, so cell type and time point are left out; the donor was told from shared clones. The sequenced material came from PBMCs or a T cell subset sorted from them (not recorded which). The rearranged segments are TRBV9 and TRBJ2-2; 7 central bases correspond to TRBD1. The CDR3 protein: CASSVAGGQVNTGELFF. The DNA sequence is TGTGCCAGCAGCGTAGCCGGAGGACAGGTGAACACCGGGGAGCTGTTTTTT.